Listed here is a single T cell receptor beta chain. Its cognate antigen is unknown. This sample includes further DNA sequences coding for the same CDR3. V lost 1 base, J lost 6 bases, and 7 bases lay in between. The CDR3 is 13 residues long. From germline, CDR1 is SEHNR and CDR2 FQNEAQ (reference sequence). This sample was taken from a study of shared clonotypes between healthy human individuals. Using immunoSEQ multiplex PCR, the repertoire was profiled, and TCRdb retains in-frame clones only, with some absent. The sample consists of around 600,000 clones, approximately 95% of them appearing once. Positive CCR7 selection of CD45RO-negative cells yielded the naive CD8 cells, and terminally differentiated effector memory CD45RA+ cells were excluded. Regarding the study as a whole: Generally, estimated richness proved larger in naive subsets than it did in memory subsets.

The specimen sequenced was naive CD8+ T cells sorted from blood. The chain recombines TRBV7-9 with TRBJ1-5; weak D call: TRBD1 (6 bases). This receptor was obtained from a woman under 40 in good health. This CDR3 reads CASSLVGGQPQHF. The CDR3 coding sequence is TGTGCCAGCAGCTTAGTAGGGGGTCAGCCCCAGCATTTT.